Presented here are 28 T cell receptor beta chains from one specimen sequenced in a study of Ad26.COV2.S vaccination and SARS-CoV-2 variants. Sequencing used immunoSEQ multiplex PCR; TCRdb keeps in-frame clones, though not all of them. Of about 680,000 clones detected, around 89% appear once; the ten largest clones hold about 1.5%. Treatment specified: some 20 received Ad26.COV2.S at low or high dose, single or two shots; about 5 received placebo; per-sample allocation not given. Day 63 after the first injection of vaccine or placebo was the sampling time. This specimen consisted of peripheral blood, obtained in a trial of Ad26.COV2.S vaccine versus placebo. The receptors were sampled from a person between 18 and 65 years old who received the Ad26.COV2.S COVID-19 vaccine or a placebo.

The chain recombines TRBV4-2 with TRBJ2-5; 13 bases are shared with TRBD2. Trimming at V came to 4 bases and at J to 1 base, leaving 6 bases not matched to a gene. The CDR3 loop spans 17 amino acids. Per the germline V gene, CDR1 is LGHNA and CDR2 is YNFKEQ. The CDR3 region is CASSRGLAGAGQETQYF. CDR3 sequence (DNA): TGTGCCAGCAGCCGAGGACTAGCGGGAGCTGGCCAAGAGACCCAGTACTTC.

This chain connects TRBV7-2 to TRBJ2-7; D is undetermined. CDR1 SGHTA and CDR2 FQGNSA come from the germline V gene. CDR3 length: 12 residues. Trimming shortened V by 3 bases and J by 6 bases, and 9 bases separated the two germline ends. CDR3 in amino acids: CASSFSRAEQYF. CDR3 DNA: TGTGCCAGCAGCTTCAGTAGGGCCGAGCAGTACTTC.

This clone was picked up a small number of times. V usage is TRBV18 and J usage is TRBJ1-5, with 7 bases matching TRBD1. Trimming at V came to 3 bases and at J to 9 bases, leaving 11 bases not matched to a gene. The V gene's germline CDR1 is KGHSH and CDR2 LQKENI. The CDR3 covers 15 residues. The DNA of the CDR3 is TGTGCCAGCTCACCTCAGGGGGGCAGCGGCGGGCCCCAGCATTTT. Amino acids: CASSPQGGSGGPQHF.

This rearrangement joins TRBV1 to TRBJ1-5; the D call of TRBD1 is as the table states it, not checked on the DNA. TRBV1 is noted as a pseudogene. The CDR3 length is 12 residues. The CDR3: CTVDRLYQPQHF. CDR3 in DNA: TGCACGGTCGACAGGCTTTATCAGCCCCAGCATTTT.

V gene TRBV3-1 (or the pseudogene TRBV3-2) combines with J gene TRBJ2-2; perhaps TRBD1 as D (5 bases). V was cut by 8 bases and J by 1 base, with 11 bases left in between. CDR1 is LGHDT and CDR2 is YNNKEL in the germline V gene (reference sequence). This CDR3 contains 14 residues. In DNA, the CDR3 is TGTGCCAGCGGTTCAGGGCTGAACACCGGGGAGCTGTTTTTT. It codes for CASGSGLNTGELFF.

The genes are TRBV4-2 and TRBJ1-1; D remains ambiguous. V lost 0 bases and J lost 6, with 11 bases in between. CDR3 size: 14 residues. Germline V gives CDR1 LGHNA, CDR2 YNFKEQ. The CDR3 DNA reads TGTGCCAGCAGCCAAGAACGGGCTGGCCCTGAAGCTTTCTTT. Encoded protein: CASSQERAGPEAFF.

The chain uses TRBV6-5 and TRBJ2-7; D uncertain. This CDR3 is 12 amino acids long. Germline V gives CDR1 MNHEY, CDR2 SVGAGI. Trimming pared 5 bases from V and 5 bases from J, leaving 10 bases between. This CDR3 reads CASSPPSDEQYF. For the CDR3, the DNA is TGTGCCAGCAGTCCCCCGTCCGACGAGCAGTACTTC.

This rearrangement joins TRBV7-9 to TRBJ2-7; D perhaps matches TRBD1 (6 bases). CDR1 is SEHNR, CDR2 FQNEAQ, per germline (reference sequence). CDR3 length: 16 residues. Trimming removed 0 bases from V and 3 bases from J, with 15 bases in between. The CDR3 bases are TGTGCCAGCAGCTTAGCTATGGGCAGGGGTGACTACGAGCAGTACTTC. It encodes CASSLAMGRGDYEQYF.

The V call is TRBV18, the J call TRBJ1-6; no clear D. This CDR3 is built from 11 residues. Trimming pared 6 bases from V and 13 bases from J, leaving 10 bases between. The germline CDR1 and CDR2 sequences are KGHSH and LQKENI. The CDR3 sequence is CASSPVVPLHF. CDR3 bases: TGTGCCAGCTCCCCAGTGGTCCCCCTCCACTTT.

The chain employs TRBV6-5 and TRBJ2-2; the D call may be TRBD1 or TRBD2 (5 bases each). This CDR3 comprises 15 residues. Trimming left V 6 bases short and J 2 bases short, with 13 bases between. CDR1 MNHEY and CDR2 SVGAGI come from the germline V gene. The CDR3 here is CASRPGRLNTGELFF. The CDR3, as DNA: TGTGCCAGCAGACCGGGACGGTTAAACACCGGGGAGCTGTTTTTT.

The sample holds a few counts of this clone. The chain links TRBV7-9 to TRBJ2-4; D is perhaps TRBD1 (6 bases). CDR1 is SEHNR, CDR2 FQNEAQ, per germline (reference sequence). Trimming shortened V by 1 base and J by 0 bases, and 13 bases separated the two germline ends. There are 17 residues in the CDR3. CDR3 nucleotides: TGTGCCAGCAGCTTAGACAGGGTTGGGAGAGCCAAAAACATTCAGTACTTC. Translation: CASSLDRVGRAKNIQYF.

The rearrangement joins TRBV25-1 to TRBJ1-1; D may be TRBD1 (6 bases). CDR1 is MGHDK and CDR2 is SYGVNS in the germline V gene. The V gene lost 4 bases and the J gene lost 0 bases, with 15 bases spanning the gap. The CDR3 covers 16 residues. Here the CDR3 reads CASSATGKRVNTEAFF. CDR3 bases: TGTGCCAGCAGTGCCACAGGGAAGAGGGTGAACACTGAAGCTTTCTTT.

The rearrangement uses TRBV30 and TRBJ2-5; 8 bases line up with TRBD2. The J segment lost 4 bases and the V segment lost 4 bases, leaving 2 bases of the junction unmatched. The length of the CDR3 is 12 residues. Germline CDR1 and CDR2: GTSNPN and SVGIG (reference sequence). CDR3 residues: CAWTAGGETQYF. The CDR3 DNA reads as TGTGCCTGGACGGCGGGGGGAGAGACCCAGTACTTC.

The rearrangement uses TRBV6-2 or TRBV6-3 and TRBJ1-1; D is unresolved. V lost 0 bases and J lost 10, with 15 bases in between. Germline V gene data show CDR1 as MNHEY and CDR2 as SVGEGT. CDR3 size: 14 residues. CDR3 nucleotides: TGTGCCAGCAGTTACTCTGGACCTCATTTGGGAGCTTTCTTT. Translating gives CASSYSGPHLGAFF.

The chain employs TRBV30 and TRBJ2-1, with D uncertain. Trimming stripped 0 bases from V and 5 bases from J, with 14 bases between. This CDR3 contains 15 residues. The germline gives CDR1 GTSNPN, CDR2 SVGIG (reference sequence). CDR3: CAWSVGKRVNNEQFF. CDR3 bases: TGTGCCTGGAGTGTAGGTAAACGGGTGAACAATGAGCAGTTCTTC.

This clone was counted once. The chain uses TRBV19 and TRBJ1-1; no firm D call. Trimming removed 3 bases at V and 0 bases at J, with 8 bases between. Per germline, CDR1 LNHDA and CDR2 SQIVND (reference sequence). The CDR3 has 14 amino acids. As DNA, the CDR3 is TGTGCCAGTAGTATGGCCGGACTGAACACTGAAGCTTTCTTT. As protein: CASSMAGLNTEAFF.

This chain joins TRBV4-2 and TRBJ2-2; D is unresolved. Trimming pared 4 bases from V and 7 bases from J, leaving 13 bases between. Germline assignment: CDR1 LGHNA and CDR2 YNFKEQ. The CDR3 runs to 14 residues. DNA for the CDR3: TGTGCCAGCAGCCCGCTAGGGCCAGGCGGGGAGCTGTTTTTT. Translated: CASSPLGPGGELFF.

The rearrangement joins TRBV7-9 to TRBJ2-5, with TRBD1 as a possible D gene (7 bases). Germline V lookup: CDR1 SEHNR, CDR2 FQNEAQ (reference sequence). Trimming shortened V by 4 bases and J by 1 base, and 13 bases separated the two germline ends. This CDR3 is built from 15 residues. The CDR3 DNA reads TGTGCCAGCAGCTCGACAGGGAGGATCCAAGAGACCCAGTACTTC. Residues: CASSSTGRIQETQYF.

The rearrangement joins TRBV2 to TRBJ1-1; a weak D match, TRBD1 (5 bases). The CDR3 has 14 residues. Trimming removed 5 bases from V and 0 bases from J, with 10 bases in between. CDR1 is SNHLY and CDR2 is FYNNEI in the germline V gene. The DNA of the CDR3 is TGTGCCAGCAGTCAACAGACAGTGAACACTGAAGCTTTCTTT. It specifies CASSQQTVNTEAFF. The complete variable domain, with remaining parts taken from reference TRBV2 and TRBJ1-1, reads EPEVTQTPSHQVTQMGQEVILRCVPISNHLYFYWYRQILGQKVEFLVSFYNNEISEKSEIFDDQFSVERPDGSNFTLKIRSTKLEDSAMYFCASSQQTVNTEAFFGQGTRLTVV.

The chain has TRBV24-1 and TRBJ2-7, with a tentative D call TRBD1 (6 bases). This CDR3 is built from 15 residues. Germline V gene data show CDR1 as KGHDR and CDR2 as SFDVKD. V dropped 2 bases and J dropped 1 base, with 11 bases sitting between them. The CDR3 DNA is TGTGCCACCAGTGATTCAACGGGACAATCCTACGAGCAGTACTTC. Translation: CATSDSTGQSYEQYF.

This chain uses TRBV29-1 with TRBJ2-2, with D perhaps given as TRBD1 or TRBD2 (6 bases each). Trimming cost V 7 bases and J 6 bases, with 18 bases left between them. The CDR3 runs to 14 residues. The germline gives CDR1 SQVTM, CDR2 ANQGSEA. Here the CDR3 reads CSARGQGGSGELFF. CDR3 coding DNA: TGCAGCGCCCGGGGGCAGGGAGGTTCCGGGGAGCTGTTTTTT.

This chain joins TRBV3-1 (or the pseudogene TRBV3-2) and TRBJ2-3; 9 bases agree with TRBD2. Germline V gives CDR1 LGHDT, CDR2 YNNKEL (reference sequence). V gave up 0 bases and J gave up 2 bases; unmatched junction bases: 9. This CDR3 is built from 18 residues. The CDR3, as DNA: TGTGCCAGCAGCCAAGATCACGGCCTAGCGGGGTCCACAGATACGCAGTATTTT. Encoded protein: CASSQDHGLAGSTDTQYF.

This clone was found once. This chain connects TRBV5-4 to TRBJ2-5, with 15 bases that match TRBD2. Trimming removed 7 bases from V and 8 bases from J; junction bases left unmatched: 3. Germline V CDR1 and CDR2: SGHNT, YYREEE (reference sequence). The CDR3 is made up of 13 amino acids. CDR3 nucleotides: TGTGCCAGCGGACTAGCGGGGGGGCCTACCCAGTACTTC. It specifies CASGLAGGPTQYF.

With respect to this clone: Other DNA sequences in this sample translate to the same CDR3. The rearrangement uses TRBV5-1 and TRBJ2-7; 7 positions agree with TRBD2. The junction had 8 bases not matched to a gene; V was cut back by 5 bases and J by 0 bases. CDR1 is SGHRS and CDR2 is YFSETQ in the germline V gene. The CDR3 runs to 15 residues. CDR3 DNA sequence: TGCGCCAGCAGTTTAGCGGGCGGTTCCTCCTACGAGCAGTACTTC. Amino acid sequence: CASSLAGGSSYEQYF. Full variable domain (rest looked up from reference TRBV5-1 and TRBJ2-7): KAGVTQTPRYLIKTRGQQVTLSCSPISGHRSVSWYQQTPGQGLQFLFEYFSETQRNKGNFPGRFSGRQFSNSRSEMNVSTLELGDSALYLCASSLAGGSSYEQYFGPGTRLTVT.

The chain's CDR3 is CASSLIPGLPYEQYF. CDR3 nucleotide sequence: TGCGCCAGCAGCTTGATCCCGGGGCTCCCCTACGAGCAGTACTTC. The chain recombines TRBV5-1 with TRBJ2-7; either TRBD1 or TRBD2 may fit D (5 bases each). The V end lost 1 base, the J end lost 2 bases, and 13 bases lay between the germline ends. CDR1 and CDR2 from the germline V gene are SGHRS and YFSETQ. The CDR3 is made up of 15 amino acids.

The gene calls are TRBV3-1 (or the pseudogene TRBV3-2) and TRBJ2-7; the D is unclear. Germline lookup yields CDR1 LGHDT and CDR2 YNNKEL (reference sequence). Trimming left V 0 bases short and J 1 base short, with 7 bases between. The CDR3 contains 14 residues. The CDR3, as DNA: TGTGCCAGCAGCCAAGAAACTGTTTCCTACGAGCAGTACTTC. It translates to CASSQETVSYEQYF.

The chain's CDR3 is CASSQPRGETQYF. The CDR3 bases are TGTGCCAGCAGCCAACCGAGGGGAGAGACCCAGTACTTC. The chain carries TRBV3-1 (or the pseudogene TRBV3-2) and TRBJ2-5, with D perhaps given as TRBD1 or TRBD2 (5 bases each). The germline gives CDR1 LGHDT, CDR2 YNNKEL (reference sequence). Deletions cut 2 bases from V and 4 bases from J, with 8 bases between. This CDR3 contains 13 residues.

The chain uses TRBV6-1 and TRBJ2-1; 11 bases map to TRBD2. The V and J ends lost 4 bases and 9 bases, in that order; junction bases with no gene match: 11. Germline assignment: CDR1 MNHNS and CDR2 SASEGT. CDR3 length: 16 amino acids. The CDR3 bases are TGTGCCAGCAGTGTCCCCTTAGCGGGGGGGAGGAGTGAGCAGTTCTTC. This codes for CASSVPLAGGRSEQFF.